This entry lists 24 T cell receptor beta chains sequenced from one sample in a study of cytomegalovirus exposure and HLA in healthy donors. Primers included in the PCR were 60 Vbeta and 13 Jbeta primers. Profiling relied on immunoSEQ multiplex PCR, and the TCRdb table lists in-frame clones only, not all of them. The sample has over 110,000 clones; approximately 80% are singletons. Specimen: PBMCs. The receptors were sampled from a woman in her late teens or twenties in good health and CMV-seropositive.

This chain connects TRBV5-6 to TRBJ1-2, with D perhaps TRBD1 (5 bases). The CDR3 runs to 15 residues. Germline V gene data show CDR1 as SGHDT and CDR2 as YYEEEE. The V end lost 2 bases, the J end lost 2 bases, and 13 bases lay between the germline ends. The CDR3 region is CASSFRGVGNYGYTF. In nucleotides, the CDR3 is TGTGCCAGCAGCTTTCGGGGGGTTGGAAACTATGGCTACACCTTC.

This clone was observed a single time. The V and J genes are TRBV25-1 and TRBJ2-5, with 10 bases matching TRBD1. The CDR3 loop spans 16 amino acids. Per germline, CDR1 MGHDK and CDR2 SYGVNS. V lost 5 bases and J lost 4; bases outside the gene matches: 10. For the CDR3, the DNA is TGTGCCAGCAGTCCCCGCCGGACAGGGGGTGTAGAGACCCAGTACTTC. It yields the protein CASSPRRTGGVETQYF.

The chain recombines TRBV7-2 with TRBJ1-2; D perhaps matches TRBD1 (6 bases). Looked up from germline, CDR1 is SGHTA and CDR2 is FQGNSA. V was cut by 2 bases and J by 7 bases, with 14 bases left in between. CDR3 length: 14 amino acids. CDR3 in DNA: TGTGCCAGCAGCTTATGGGGGACAATAGGTGGCTACACCTTC. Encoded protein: CASSLWGTIGGYTF. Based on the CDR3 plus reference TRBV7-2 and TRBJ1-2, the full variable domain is GAGVSQSPSNKVTEKGKDVELRCDPISGHTALYWYRQSLGQGLEFLIYFQGNSAPDKSGLPSDRFSAERTGGSVSTLTIQRTQQEDSAVYLCASSLWGTIGGYTFGSGTRLTVV.

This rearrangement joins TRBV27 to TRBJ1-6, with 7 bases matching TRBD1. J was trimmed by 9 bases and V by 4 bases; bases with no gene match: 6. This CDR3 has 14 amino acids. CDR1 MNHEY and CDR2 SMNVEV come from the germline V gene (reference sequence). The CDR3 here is CASSYSGGGSPLHF. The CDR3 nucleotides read TGTGCCAGCAGTTATTCAGGGGGAGGTTCACCCCTCCACTTT.

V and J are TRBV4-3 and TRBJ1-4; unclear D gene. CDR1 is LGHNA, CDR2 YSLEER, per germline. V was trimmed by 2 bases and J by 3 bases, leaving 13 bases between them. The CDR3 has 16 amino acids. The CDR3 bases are TGCGCCAGCAGCCAACAGCCTACCGGGGCTAATGAAAAACTGTTTTTT. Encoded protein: CASSQQPTGANEKLFF.

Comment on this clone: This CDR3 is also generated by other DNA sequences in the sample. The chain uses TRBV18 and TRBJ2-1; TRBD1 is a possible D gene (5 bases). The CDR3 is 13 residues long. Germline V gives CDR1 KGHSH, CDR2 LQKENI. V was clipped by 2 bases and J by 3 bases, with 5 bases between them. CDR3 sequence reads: CASSPDSYNEQFF. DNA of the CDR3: TGTGCCAGCTCACCAGACAGCTACAATGAGCAGTTCTTC.

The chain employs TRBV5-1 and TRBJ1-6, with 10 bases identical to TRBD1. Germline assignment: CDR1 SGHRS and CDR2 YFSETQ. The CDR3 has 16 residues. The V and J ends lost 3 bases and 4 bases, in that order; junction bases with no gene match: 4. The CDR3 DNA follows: TGCGCCAGCAGCTCGGGACAGGGGACGTATAATTCACCCCTCCACTTT. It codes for CASSSGQGTYNSPLHF.

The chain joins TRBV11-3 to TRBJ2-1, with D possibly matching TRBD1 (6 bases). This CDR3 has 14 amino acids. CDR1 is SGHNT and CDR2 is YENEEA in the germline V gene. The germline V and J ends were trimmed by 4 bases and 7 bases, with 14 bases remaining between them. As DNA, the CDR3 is TGTGCCAGCAGCTCGGACAGATTTGGAAATGAGCAGTTCTTC. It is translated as CASSSDRFGNEQFF.

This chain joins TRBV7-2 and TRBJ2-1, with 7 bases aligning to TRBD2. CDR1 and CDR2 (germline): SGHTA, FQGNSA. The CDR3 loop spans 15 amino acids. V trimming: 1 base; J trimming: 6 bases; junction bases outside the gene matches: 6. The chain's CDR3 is CASSLGGGKANEQFF. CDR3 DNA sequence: TGTGCCAGCAGCTTAGGGGGAGGGAAGGCCAATGAGCAGTTCTTC.

The CDR3 bases are TGTGCCAGCAGCTTAGCGCTAAACACTGAAGCTTTCTTT. This codes for CASSLALNTEAFF. The chain carries TRBV11-2 and TRBJ1-1, with D uncertain. CDR3 length equals 13 residues. Trimming removed 1 base from V and 2 bases from J, with 5 bases in between. CDR1 and CDR2 from the germline V gene are SGHAT and FQNNGV.

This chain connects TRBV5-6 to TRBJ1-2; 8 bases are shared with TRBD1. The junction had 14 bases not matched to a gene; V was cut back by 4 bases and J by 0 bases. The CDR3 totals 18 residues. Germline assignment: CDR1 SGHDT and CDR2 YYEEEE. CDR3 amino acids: CASSPGMAGGRSNYGYTF. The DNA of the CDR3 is TGTGCCAGCAGCCCTGGGATGGCAGGGGGCCGCTCTAACTATGGCTACACCTTC. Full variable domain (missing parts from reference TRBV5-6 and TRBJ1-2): DAGVTQSPTHLIKTRGQQVTLRCSPKSGHDTVSWYQQALGQGPQFIFQYYEEEERQRGNFPDRFSGHQFPNYSSELNVNALLLGDSALYLCASSPGMAGGRSNYGYTFGSGTRLTVV.

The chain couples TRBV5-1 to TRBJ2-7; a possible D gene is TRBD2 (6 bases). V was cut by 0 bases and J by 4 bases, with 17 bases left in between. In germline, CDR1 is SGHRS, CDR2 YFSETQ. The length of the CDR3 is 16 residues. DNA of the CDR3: TGCGCCAGCAGCTTGGCGGGACCCCCTGGAGGGTACGAGCAGTACTTC. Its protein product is CASSLAGPPGGYEQYF.

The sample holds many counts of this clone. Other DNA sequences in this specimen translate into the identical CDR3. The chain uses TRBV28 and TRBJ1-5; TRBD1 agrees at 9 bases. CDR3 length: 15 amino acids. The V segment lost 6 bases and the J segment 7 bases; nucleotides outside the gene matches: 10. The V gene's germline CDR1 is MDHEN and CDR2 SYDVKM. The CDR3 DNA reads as TGTGCCAGCAGCTCCTCCGGGACAGGGTACCAGCCCCAGCATTTT. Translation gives CASSSSGTGYQPQHF.

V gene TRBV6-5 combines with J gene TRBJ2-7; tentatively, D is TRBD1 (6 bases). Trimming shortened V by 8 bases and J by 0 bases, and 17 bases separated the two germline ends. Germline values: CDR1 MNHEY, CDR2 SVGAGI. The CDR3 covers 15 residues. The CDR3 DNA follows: TGTGCCAGCCACAGGGTCGGGTCAGGCTCCTACGAGCAGTACTTC. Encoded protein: CASHRVGSGSYEQYF.

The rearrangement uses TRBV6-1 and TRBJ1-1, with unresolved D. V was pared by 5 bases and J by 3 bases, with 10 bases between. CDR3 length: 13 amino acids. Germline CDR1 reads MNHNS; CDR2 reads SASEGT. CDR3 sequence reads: CASSRVWDTEAFF. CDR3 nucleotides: TGTGCCAGCAGTCGGGTATGGGACACTGAAGCTTTCTTT.

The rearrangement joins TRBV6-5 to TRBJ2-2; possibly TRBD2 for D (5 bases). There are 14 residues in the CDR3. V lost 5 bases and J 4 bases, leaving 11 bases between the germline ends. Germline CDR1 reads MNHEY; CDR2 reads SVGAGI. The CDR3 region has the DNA TGTGCCAGCAGTCGGGCTAGCCCCACCGGGGAGCTGTTTTTT. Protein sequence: CASSRASPTGELFF.

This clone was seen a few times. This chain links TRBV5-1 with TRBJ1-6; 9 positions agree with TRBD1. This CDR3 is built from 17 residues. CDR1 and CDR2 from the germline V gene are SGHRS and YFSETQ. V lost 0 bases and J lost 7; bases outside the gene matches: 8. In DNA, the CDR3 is TGCGCCAGCAGCTTGGAGGGGGGACAGGGAATGAATTCACCCCTCCACTTT. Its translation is CASSLEGGQGMNSPLHF.

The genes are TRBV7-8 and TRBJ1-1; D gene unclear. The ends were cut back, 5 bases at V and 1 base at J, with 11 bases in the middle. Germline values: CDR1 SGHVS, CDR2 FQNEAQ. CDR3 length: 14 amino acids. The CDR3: CASSPPIANTEAFF. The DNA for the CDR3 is TGTGCCAGCAGCCCGCCGATAGCGAACACTGAAGCTTTCTTT.

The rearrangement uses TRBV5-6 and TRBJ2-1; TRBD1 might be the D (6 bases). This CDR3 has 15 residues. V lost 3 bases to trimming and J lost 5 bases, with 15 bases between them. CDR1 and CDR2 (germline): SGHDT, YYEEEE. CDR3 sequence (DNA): TGTGCCAGCAGCTCTCCGGGACAAATACACAATGAGCAGTTCTTC. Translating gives CASSSPGQIHNEQFF.

This CDR3 reads CASSPRRVAPDTQYF. Written as DNA, the CDR3 is TGTGCCAGCAGCCCTCGGAGGGTGGCCCCAGATACGCAGTATTTT. The chain carries TRBV9 and TRBJ2-3; D is perhaps TRBD2 (6 bases). CDR3 length: 15 amino acids. V lost 4 bases, J lost 4 bases, and 16 bases lay in between. Germline loops: CDR1 SGDLS, CDR2 YYNGEE.

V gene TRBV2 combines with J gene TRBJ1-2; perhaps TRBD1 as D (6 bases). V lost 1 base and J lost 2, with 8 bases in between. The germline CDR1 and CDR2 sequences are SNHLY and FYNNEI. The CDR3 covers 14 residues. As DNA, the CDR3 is TGTGCCAGCAGTGAAGACAGGGCAAACTATGGCTACACCTTC. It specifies CASSEDRANYGYTF.

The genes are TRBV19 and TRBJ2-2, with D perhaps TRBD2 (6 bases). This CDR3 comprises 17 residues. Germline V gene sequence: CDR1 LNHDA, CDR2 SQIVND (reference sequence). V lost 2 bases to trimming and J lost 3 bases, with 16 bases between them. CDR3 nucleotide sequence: TGTGCCAGTAGTATAAGGAGGGGCAGTTGGTACACCGGGGAGCTGTTTTTT. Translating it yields CASSIRRGSWYTGELFF.

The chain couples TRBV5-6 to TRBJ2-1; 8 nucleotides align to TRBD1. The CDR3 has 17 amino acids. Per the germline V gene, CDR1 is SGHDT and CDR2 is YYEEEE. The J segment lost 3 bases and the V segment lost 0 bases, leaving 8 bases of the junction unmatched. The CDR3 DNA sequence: TGTGCCAGCAGCTTGGCCCAGGGGGCCATCAACTACAATGAGCAGTTCTTC. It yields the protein CASSLAQGAINYNEQFF.

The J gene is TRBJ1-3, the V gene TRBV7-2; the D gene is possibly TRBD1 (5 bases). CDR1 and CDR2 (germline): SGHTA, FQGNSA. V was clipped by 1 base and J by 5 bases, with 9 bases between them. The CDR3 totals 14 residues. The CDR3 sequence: CASSLGGVRNTIYF. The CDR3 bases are TGTGCCAGCAGCTTAGGGGGCGTGAGAAACACCATATATTTT. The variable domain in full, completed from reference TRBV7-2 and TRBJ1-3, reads GAGVSQSPSNKVTEKGKDVELRCDPISGHTALYWYRQSLGQGLEFLIYFQGNSAPDKSGLPSDRFSAERTGGSVSTLTIQRTQQEDSAVYLCASSLGGVRNTIYFGEGSWLTVV.